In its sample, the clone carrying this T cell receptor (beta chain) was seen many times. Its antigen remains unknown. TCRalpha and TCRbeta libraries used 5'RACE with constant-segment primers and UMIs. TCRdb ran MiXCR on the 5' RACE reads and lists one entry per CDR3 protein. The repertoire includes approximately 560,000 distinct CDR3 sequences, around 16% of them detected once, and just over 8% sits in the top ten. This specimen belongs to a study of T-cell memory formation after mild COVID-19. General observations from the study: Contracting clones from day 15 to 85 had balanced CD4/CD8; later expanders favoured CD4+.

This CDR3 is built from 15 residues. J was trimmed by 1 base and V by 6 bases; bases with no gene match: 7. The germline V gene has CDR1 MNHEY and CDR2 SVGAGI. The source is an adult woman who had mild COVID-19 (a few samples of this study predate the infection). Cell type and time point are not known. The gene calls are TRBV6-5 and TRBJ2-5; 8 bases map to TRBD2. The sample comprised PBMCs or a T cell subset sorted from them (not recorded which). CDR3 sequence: CASSNPAGGQETQYF. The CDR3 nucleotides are TGTGCCAGCAGCAACCCCGCGGGGGGCCAAGAGACCCAGTACTTC.